This entry lists 29 T cell receptor beta chains sequenced from one sample in a study of blood T cell repertoires in COVID-19. Libraries were prepared by immunoSEQ multiplex PCR; TCRdb keeps only in-frame clonotypes and omits some of them. The profile covers approximately 200,000 clones, with 85% to 90% appearing a single time and 2.5% to 3% taken by the ten largest. The source material was peripheral blood. The receptor set was obtained from a woman aged 55 to 70 with acute or convalescent COVID-19.

The chain links TRBV18 to TRBJ1-6, with D unresolved. The CDR3 length is 15 residues. The V end was cut by 3 bases, the J end by 9 bases, with 15 bases between. In germline, CDR1 is KGHSH, CDR2 LQKENI. In nucleotides, the CDR3 is TGTGCCAGCTCACCGGCGGGAATGGGGAGTTCACCCCTCCACTTT. Protein product: CASSPAGMGSSPLHF.

A word on this clone: The sample carries other DNA sequences with the same CDR3. The chain employs TRBV27 and TRBJ2-7, with TRBD1 matching over 10 bases. Per germline, CDR1 MNHEY and CDR2 SMNVEV (reference sequence). The CDR3 extends over 15 amino acids. V gave up 2 bases and J gave up 3 bases; unmatched junction bases: 4. Here the CDR3 reads CASSLRGQGSYEQYF. The CDR3 nucleotides are TGTGCCAGCAGTTTAAGGGGACAGGGGAGCTACGAGCAGTACTTC.

The chain links TRBV3-1 (or the pseudogene TRBV3-2) to TRBJ1-1, with D tentatively TRBD1 (5 bases). The CDR3 is made up of 16 amino acids. Looked up from germline, CDR1 is LGHDT and CDR2 is YNNKEL (reference sequence). The germline V and J ends were trimmed by 0 bases and 11 bases, with 22 bases remaining between them. The DNA for the CDR3 is TGTGCCAGCAGCCAAGATTATGGCAGGGAGGCTCAAAGGGCTTTCTTT. It translates to CASSQDYGREAQRAFF.

The rearrangement joins TRBV29-1 to TRBJ2-4; maybe TRBD2 (6 bases). V was pared by 4 bases and J by 0 bases, with 10 bases between. CDR3 size: 14 residues. Germline V gives CDR1 SQVTM, CDR2 ANQGSEA. DNA of the CDR3: TGCAGCGTTGTCGTCGGGAGAGCCAAAAACATTCAGTACTTC. This codes for CSVVVGRAKNIQYF.

The gene calls are TRBV19 and TRBJ2-5; D is possibly TRBD2 (6 bases). CDR3 length: 17 amino acids. Germline CDR1 LNHDA, CDR2 SQIVND (reference sequence). Deletions cut 1 base from V and 4 bases from J, with 19 bases between. CDR3 coding DNA: TGTGCCAGTAGTATAGGTGGCGGGCGCCTGGGGGGAGAGACCCAGTACTTC. Translated: CASSIGGGRLGGETQYF.

The rearrangement links TRBV3-1 (or the pseudogene TRBV3-2) to TRBJ1-2; 11 nucleotides agree with TRBD1. With V trimmed by 4 bases and J by 4 bases, 14 bases remained unmatched. The CDR3 consists of 18 residues. Looked up from germline, CDR1 is LGHDT and CDR2 is YNNKEL (reference sequence). The CDR3 DNA reads TGTGCCAGCAGCCTTAACCGGGACAGGGGGACCAGGGGCTATGGCTACACCTTC. This translates into CASSLNRDRGTRGYGYTF.

This sequence joins TRBV6-4 and TRBJ1-2; 9 bases agree with TRBD1. CDR1 MRHNA and CDR2 SNTAGT come from the germline V gene. The CDR3 consists of 14 residues. After removal of 0 bases from V and 8 bases from J, the junction contained 4 bases not matched to a gene. The CDR3 loop reads CASSDSGTGKGYTF. DNA for the CDR3: TGTGCCAGCAGTGACTCAGGGACAGGGAAAGGCTACACCTTC.

The rearrangement uses TRBV7-2 and TRBJ2-7, with 13 bases lining up with TRBD2. Germline trimming cut 3 bases from V and 3 bases from J; bases unmatched to any gene: 8. This CDR3 has 17 amino acids. Germline values: CDR1 SGHTA, CDR2 FQGNSA. CDR3: CASSLGLAGNKFYEQYF. In nucleotides, the CDR3 is TGTGCCAGCAGCTTGGGACTAGCGGGAAATAAGTTCTACGAGCAGTACTTC. The variable domain in full, with the rest retrieved from reference TRBV7-2 and TRBJ2-7, is GAGVSQSPSNKVTEKGKDVELRCDPISGHTALYWYRQSLGQGLEFLIYFQGNSAPDKSGLPSDRFSAERTGGSVSTLTIQRTQQEDSAVYLCASSLGLAGNKFYEQYFGPGTRLTVT.

A few counts support this clone. This sequence joins TRBV30 and TRBJ2-7; 11 nucleotides line up with TRBD2. Trimming removed 5 bases from V and 3 bases from J; junction bases left unmatched: 9. This CDR3 has 15 residues. Germline CDR1 reads GTSNPN; CDR2 reads SVGIG (reference sequence). The chain's CDR3 is CAWDDGTSGYYEQYF. The DNA of the CDR3 is TGTGCCTGGGACGACGGGACTAGCGGTTACTACGAGCAGTACTTC.

The V call is TRBV24-1, the J call TRBJ2-7; D gene ambiguous. With 5 bases removed from V and 6 bases from J, the gap between germline ends came to 13 bases. The CDR3 consists of 13 residues. Per the germline V gene, CDR1 is KGHDR and CDR2 is SFDVKD. CDR3 sequence (DNA): TGTGCCACCAGTGGCCCGGTTTCTGGCGAGCAGTACTTC. Amino acids: CATSGPVSGEQYF.

In DNA, the CDR3 is TGTGCCAGCAGCCCCAGGACAGGGATTTATAATTCACCCCTCCACTTT. Translated, it gives CASSPRTGIYNSPLHF. The V and J genes are TRBV7-2 and TRBJ1-6; TRBD1 aligns across 8 bases. The length of the CDR3 is 16 residues. J gave up 4 bases and V 5 bases, and 7 bases lay outside the gene matches. Germline CDR1 reads SGHTA; CDR2 reads FQGNSA.

J is TRBJ2-2 and V is TRBV19, with D hard to call. The CDR3 loop spans 17 amino acids. Trimming took 5 bases from V and 0 from J, leaving 16 bases between them. Germline CDR1 is LNHDA and CDR2 is SQIVND (reference sequence). The CDR3 region has the DNA TGTGCCAGTAGTCCGACAAGGTTAGAAACGAACACCGGGGAGCTGTTTTTT. Protein product: CASSPTRLETNTGELFF.

The chain uses TRBV28 and TRBJ1-5, with 8 positions matching TRBD1. Germline V lookup: CDR1 MDHEN, CDR2 SYDVKM. Germline trimming cut 3 bases from V and 0 bases from J; bases unmatched to any gene: 10. This CDR3 region has 18 residues. For the CDR3, the DNA is TGTGCCAGCAGTTTCCTCACCACAGGGGGAGGTAGCAATCAGCCCCAGCATTTT. Translating it yields CASSFLTTGGGSNQPQHF.

This clone has a single count. This rearrangement joins TRBV3-1 (or the pseudogene TRBV3-2) to TRBJ1-6; D is perhaps TRBD1 (6 bases). The germline CDR1 and CDR2 sequences are LGHDT and YNNKEL (reference sequence). Trimming took 1 base from V and 5 from J, leaving 12 bases between them. This CDR3 is built from 16 residues. The CDR3 protein is CASSQGSGVNNSPLHF. In DNA form, the CDR3 reads TGTGCCAGCAGCCAAGGTTCAGGGGTAAATAATTCACCCCTCCACTTT.

The genes are TRBV5-1 and TRBJ1-5; 9 bases align to TRBD1. V lost 4 bases to trimming and J lost 5 bases; unmatched junction nucleotides: 4. The germline V gene encodes CDR1 SGHRS and CDR2 YFSETQ. The CDR3 consists of 14 residues. CDR3: CASSPGDRDQPQHF. The CDR3 DNA is TGCGCCAGCAGCCCGGGGGACAGGGATCAGCCCCAGCATTTT.

J is TRBJ1-3 and V is TRBV18, with D possibly matching TRBD1 (6 bases). The length of the CDR3 is 15 residues. The V end lost 3 bases, the J end lost 4 bases, and 13 bases lay between the germline ends. CDR1 and CDR2 from the germline V gene are KGHSH and LQKENI. As DNA, the CDR3 is TGTGCCAGCTCACCGGACAGCCTCTACGGAAACACCATATATTTT. Amino acids: CASSPDSLYGNTIYF.

A note on this clone: This CDR3 is also generated by other DNA sequences in the sample. This chain connects TRBV6-1 to TRBJ2-5; 10 bases match TRBD2. CDR3 length: 16 residues. Unmatched junction bases numbered 5, after V lost 1 base and J lost 3 bases. Germline CDR1 MNHNS, CDR2 SASEGT. CDR3: CASSEGLAGGEETQYF. The CDR3, as DNA: TGTGCCAGCAGTGAAGGGTTAGCGGGAGGTGAAGAGACCCAGTACTTC.

This sequence joins TRBV9 and TRBJ2-2, with TRBD1 matching over 7 bases. Germline CDR1 reads SGDLS; CDR2 reads YYNGEE. The CDR3 consists of 14 residues. After removal of 4 bases from V and 4 bases from J, the junction contained 4 bases not matched to a gene. CDR3 residues: CASSSGQSTGELFF. The CDR3 DNA is TGTGCCAGCAGCTCGGGACAGTCCACCGGGGAGCTGTTTTTT. Combining the CDR3 with reference TRBV9 and TRBJ2-2 gives the whole variable domain DSGVTQTPKHLITATGQRVTLRCSPRSGDLSVYWYQQSLDQGLQFLIQYYNGEERAKGNILERFSAQQFPDLHSELNLSSLELGDSALYFCASSSGQSTGELFFGEGSRLTVL.

The chain employs TRBV6-6 and TRBJ2-5, with 7 positions matching TRBD2. This CDR3 contains 16 residues. CDR1 and CDR2 (germline): MNHNY, SVGAGI (reference sequence). J gave up 2 bases and V 0 bases, and 6 bases lay outside the gene matches. CDR3 sequence (DNA): TGTGCCAGCAGTTACTCGAGAGCGGGAAAGCAAGAGACCCAGTACTTC. This encodes CASSYSRAGKQETQYF.

The rearrangement joins TRBV7-9 to TRBJ1-4; D is undetermined. The CDR3 is 14 residues long. Germline V CDR1 and CDR2: SEHNR, FQNEAQ (reference sequence). The ends were cut back, 5 bases at V and 0 bases at J, with 7 bases in the middle. The chain's CDR3 is CASSPGTTNEKLFF. In DNA form, the CDR3 reads TGTGCCAGCAGCCCCGGGACAACTAATGAAAAACTGTTTTTT.

The chain joins TRBV25-1 to TRBJ1-1, with D maybe TRBD1 (6 bases). The CDR3 contains 14 residues. CDR1 is MGHDK and CDR2 is SYGVNS in the germline V gene. Trimming removed 5 bases at V and 4 bases at J, with 14 bases between. CDR3 loop: CASSIQGYSTEAFF. CDR3 nucleotide sequence: TGTGCCAGCAGTATACAGGGTTACAGCACTGAAGCTTTCTTT.

The J gene is TRBJ1-4, the V gene TRBV9; a weak D match, TRBD1 (5 bases). The CDR3 is 15 amino acids. Per the germline V gene, CDR1 is SGDLS and CDR2 is YYNGEE. Trimming took off 0 bases at V and 8 bases at J, with 14 bases between the two ends. The CDR3 spells CASSVGDVKGEKLFF. In DNA form, the CDR3 reads TGTGCCAGCAGCGTAGGGGATGTGAAGGGGGAAAAACTGTTTTTT.

The chain has TRBV7-2 and TRBJ2-5; D is perhaps TRBD2 (6 bases). V lost 4 bases to trimming and J lost 0 bases, with 12 bases between them. Germline assignment: CDR1 SGHTA and CDR2 FQGNSA. The CDR3 is made up of 15 amino acids. CDR3 bases: TGTGCCAGCAGCTCGTATAGCGGATACCAAGAGACCCAGTACTTC. Translation gives CASSSYSGYQETQYF.

This sequence joins TRBV7-9 and TRBJ1-5; D remains unclear. V was cut by 1 base and J by 0 bases, with 7 bases left in between. The CDR3 length is 15 residues. The germline V gene encodes CDR1 SEHNR and CDR2 FQNEAQ (reference sequence). CDR3 in DNA: TGTGCCAGCAGCTTAGATGGGCTTAGCAATCAGCCCCAGCATTTT. Protein product: CASSLDGLSNQPQHF.

The chain couples TRBV28 to TRBJ1-2, with a tentative D call TRBD1 (5 bases). Trimming cost V 6 bases and J 8 bases, with 13 bases left between them. CDR3 length equals 12 residues. CDR1 is MDHEN and CDR2 is SYDVKM in the germline V gene. The chain's CDR3 is CASRSGADGYTF. CDR3 nucleotide sequence: TGTGCCAGCAGGTCTGGGGCGGACGGCTACACCTTC.

This sequence joins TRBV5-5 and TRBJ1-6; 8 positions agree with TRBD1. The CDR3 runs 16 residues. Germline V gene sequence: CDR1 SGHKS, CDR2 YYEKEE (reference sequence). The junction had 10 bases not matched to a gene; V was cut back by 4 bases and J by 7 bases. The CDR3 reads CASSNNRQGQNSPLHF. CDR3 in DNA: TGTGCCAGCAGCAACAACCGACAGGGGCAGAATTCACCCCTCCACTTT.

V gene TRBV7-9 combines with J gene TRBJ2-7; tentative D call: TRBD2 (6 bases). The V gene lost 4 bases and the J gene lost 5 bases, with 6 bases spanning the gap. Germline V gene data show CDR1 as SEHNR and CDR2 as FQNEAQ (reference sequence). This CDR3 region has 11 residues. The DNA of the CDR3 is TGTGCCAGCAGCTCGGGGGACGAGCAGTACTTC. It is translated as CASSSGDEQYF.

The V gene is TRBV7-3, the J gene TRBJ1-4; D call uncertain. Trimming pared 1 base from V and 0 bases from J, leaving 9 bases between. In germline, CDR1 is SGHTA, CDR2 FQGTGA. CDR3 length: 16 residues. Written as DNA, the CDR3 is TGTGCCAGCAGCTTAAGAGAGGTCGCAACTAATGAAAAACTGTTTTTT. Translating gives CASSLREVATNEKLFF.

This chain links TRBV9 with TRBJ1-6; 10 bases map to TRBD1. Germline V gene sequence: CDR1 SGDLS, CDR2 YYNGEE. The ends lost 2 bases at V and 10 bases at J; junction bases unmatched: 6. The CDR3 runs 15 residues. The CDR3 bases are TGTGCCAGCAGCGTCTTGGGACAGGGGTTGTCACCCCTCCACTTT. Translation gives CASSVLGQGLSPLHF.